This entry concerns a single T cell receptor (beta chain). The data were taken from a study of T cells in localized non-small cell lung cancer. Some clones are missing from TCRdb's copy, which holds only in-frame ones; the method was immunoSEQ multiplex PCR. Altogether about 27,000 clones are present, about nine tenths being singletons, with the ten largest covering 0.9% to 1.2%. This CDR3 comprises 17 residues. Trimming left V 6 bases short and J 0 bases short, with 18 bases between. Germline V gene sequence: CDR1 MGHDK, CDR2 SYGVNS. The gene calls are TRBV25-1 and TRBJ2-1, with D possibly TRBD1 on 5 matching bases. This sequence was found in a woman between 35 and 70 years old with stage I lung adenocarcinoma. Specimen: peripheral blood, collected before any cancer treatment. The chain's CDR3 is CASSRSSGLGSYNEQFF. Here the CDR3 DNA reads TGTGCCAGCAGCCGTTCGTCAGGGTTGGGCTCCTACAATGAGCAGTTCTTC. Filled out from reference TRBV25-1 and TRBJ2-1, the complete variable domain reads EADIYQTPRYLVIGTGKKITLECSQTMGHDKMYWYQQDPGMELHLIHYSYGVNSTEKGDLSSESTVSRIRTEHFPLTLESARPSHTSQYLCASSRSSGLGSYNEQFFGPGTRLTVL.